This is a list of T cell receptor beta chains from one sample in a study of cytomegalovirus exposure and HLA in healthy donors. Sequencing was performed with immunoSEQ multiplex PCR; in TCRdb, only in-frame clones are kept and a portion is missing. The sample yields around 100,000 clones, roughly 9.1% seen once. Sequencing input: PBMCs. The receptors here all came from a man aged 35-49 years in good health and CMV-seropositive. Both conserved end residues are part of each CDR3. Fields, in order: D gene, clone size, J gene, V gene, CDR3 DNA, CDR3 protein. The D gene is left open where the match is weak. A clone size is listed for some rows: how often the clone was seen (once, few, many), or a class if it is expanded.

d_gene: NA
abundance: NA
j_gene: TRBJ2-7
v_gene: TRBV7-2
CDR3nt: TGTGCCAGCAGCTTAGCTCAGGTTCCCTACGAGCAGTACTTC
CDR3aa: CASSLAQVPYEQYF

d_gene: TRBD2
abundance: once
j_gene: TRBJ2-5
v_gene: TRBV5-4
CDR3nt: TGTGCCAGCAGCTCACTAGCGGGAGGGCTGGGGACCCAGTACTTC
CDR3aa: CASSSLAGGLGTQYF

d_gene: NA
abundance: few
j_gene: TRBJ1-5
v_gene: TRBV5-1
CDR3nt: TGCGCCAGCAGCGAAACGGGGAGGGATCAGCCCCAGCATTTT
CDR3aa: CASSETGRDQPQHF

d_gene: TRBD2
abundance: NA
j_gene: TRBJ2-7
v_gene: TRBV14
CDR3nt: TGTGCCAGCAGCCAAGGTTACGGGAGGGCCTTCGAGCAGTACTTC
CDR3aa: CASSQGYGRAFEQYF

d_gene: TRBD1
abundance: NA
j_gene: TRBJ2-1
v_gene: TRBV2
CDR3nt: TGTGCCAGCAGTGAGTGGGACAGTTTGAATTACAATGAGCAGTTCTTC
CDR3aa: CASSEWDSLNYNEQFF

d_gene: TRBD2
abundance: few
j_gene: TRBJ2-7
v_gene: TRBV27
CDR3nt: TGTGCCAGCAGTTCCCTCGGTCTAGCGGCCTACGAGCAGTACTTC
CDR3aa: CASSSLGLAAYEQYF

d_gene: TRBD1
abundance: few
j_gene: TRBJ2-4
v_gene: TRBV11-2
CDR3nt: TGTGCCAGCAGCTCCGACAGGGGAAACATTCAGTACTTC
CDR3aa: CASSSDRGNIQYF

d_gene: NA
abundance: few
j_gene: TRBJ1-1
v_gene: TRBV2
CDR3nt: TGTGCCAGCAGTGAACTCAGCCGGGGGATGTTCGACACTGAAGCTTTCTTT
CDR3aa: CASSELSRGMFDTEAFF

d_gene: NA
abundance: NA
j_gene: TRBJ2-7
v_gene: TRBV7-9
CDR3nt: TGTGCCAGCAGCTTACTGGGTCAGGGCCACTCCTACGAGCAGTACTTC
CDR3aa: CASSLLGQGHSYEQYF

d_gene: TRBD2
abundance: NA
j_gene: TRBJ2-7
v_gene: TRBV9
CDR3nt: TGTGCCAGCAGCCCAGGGACTAGCGGGCTCTACGAGCAGTACTTC
CDR3aa: CASSPGTSGLYEQYF

d_gene: NA
abundance: few
j_gene: TRBJ1-3
v_gene: TRBV6-5
CDR3nt: TGTGCCAGCAGTTACGGTGGGGCGCTTGGAAACACCATATATTTT
CDR3aa: CASSYGGALGNTIYF

d_gene: NA
abundance: few
j_gene: TRBJ2-3
v_gene: TRBV7-9
CDR3nt: TGTGCCAGCAGCCTCTGGGGGGAAGTCCGCACAGATACGCAGTATTTT
CDR3aa: CASSLWGEVRTDTQYF

d_gene: TRBD1
abundance: few
j_gene: TRBJ2-7
v_gene: TRBV18
CDR3nt: TGTGCCAGCTCACCAAGTGCGGGACAGGGGGACGAGCAGTACTTC
CDR3aa: CASSPSAGQGDEQYF

d_gene: TRBD2
abundance: NA
j_gene: TRBJ2-3
v_gene: TRBV7-6
CDR3nt: TGTGCCAGCAGCTTAGTGCAAGCGGGAGACACGCAGTATTTT
CDR3aa: CASSLVQAGDTQYF

d_gene: NA
abundance: NA
j_gene: TRBJ2-1
v_gene: TRBV6-5
CDR3nt: TGTGCCAGCAGTTATCAAGGGGGATCAAATGAGCAGTTCTTC
CDR3aa: CASSYQGGSNEQFF

d_gene: NA
abundance: few
j_gene: TRBJ1-5
v_gene: TRBV15
CDR3nt: TGTGCCACCAGCAGAGTGGACACCGATAGCAATCAGCCCCAGCATTTT
CDR3aa: CATSRVDTDSNQPQHF

d_gene: NA
abundance: few
j_gene: TRBJ2-3
v_gene: TRBV30
CDR3nt: TGTGCCTGGAGCGTTAGTTCAGATACGCAGTATTTT
CDR3aa: CAWSVSSDTQYF

d_gene: TRBD1
abundance: NA
j_gene: TRBJ2-2
v_gene: TRBV7-3
CDR3nt: TGTGCCAGCAGCTTAAGGGACAGGGGGCTCTCCGGGGAGCTGTTTTTT
CDR3aa: CASSLRDRGLSGELFF

d_gene: NA
abundance: NA
j_gene: TRBJ1-5
v_gene: TRBV19
CDR3nt: TGTGCCAGTAGTAGGCGGGGGAGGAACAATCAGCCCCAGCATTTT
CDR3aa: CASSRRGRNNQPQHF

d_gene: TRBD1
abundance: few
j_gene: TRBJ1-1
v_gene: TRBV5-6
CDR3nt: TGTGCCAGCGGGACAGGGGGCCGGGAAGCTTTCTTT
CDR3aa: CASGTGGREAFF

d_gene: TRBD2
abundance: few
j_gene: TRBJ2-2
v_gene: TRBV5-4
CDR3nt: TGTGCCAGCAGCTTCAGCGGGGGGACCGGGGAGCTGTTTTTT
CDR3aa: CASSFSGGTGELFF

d_gene: TRBD1
abundance: few
j_gene: TRBJ1-5
v_gene: TRBV10-3
CDR3nt: TGTGCCATCAGTGATGACAGGGGCAATCAGCCCCAGCATTTT
CDR3aa: CAISDDRGNQPQHF

d_gene: NA
abundance: NA
j_gene: TRBJ2-1
v_gene: TRBV5-4
CDR3nt: TGTGCCAGCAGCTTGGGGCCAGGGCAGGGTGAGCAGTTCTTC
CDR3aa: CASSLGPGQGEQFF

d_gene: NA
abundance: few
j_gene: TRBJ2-1
v_gene: TRBV19
CDR3nt: TGTGCCAGTAGTATCGAGCCTTGGAATGAGCAGTTCTTC
CDR3aa: CASSIEPWNEQFF

d_gene: NA
abundance: NA
j_gene: TRBJ2-3
v_gene: TRBV13
CDR3nt: TGTGCCAGCAGCTGGCCTTCAACGGGACACCTGTCAGATACGCAGTATTTT
CDR3aa: CASSWPSTGHLSDTQYF

d_gene: TRBD2
abundance: NA
j_gene: TRBJ2-3
v_gene: TRBV19
CDR3nt: TGTGCCAGTAGTATAGTAGGGGACTACACAGATACGCAGTATTTT
CDR3aa: CASSIVGDYTDTQYF

d_gene: NA
abundance: few
j_gene: TRBJ2-6
v_gene: TRBV19
CDR3nt: TGTGCCAGTAGTACCCTAGAGACTAGAATATCTGGGGCCAACGTCCTGACTTTC
CDR3aa: CASSTLETRISGANVLTF

d_gene: TRBD2
abundance: NA
j_gene: TRBJ2-7
v_gene: TRBV11-2
CDR3nt: TGTGCCAGCAGCTTAGGCCTAGCGGTAGAAAGCTCCTACGAGCAGTACTTC
CDR3aa: CASSLGLAVESSYEQYF

d_gene: NA
abundance: NA
j_gene: TRBJ2-5
v_gene: TRBV7-9
CDR3nt: TGTGCCAGCAGCCCACCCCGGAGTGGAGAGACCCAGTACTTC
CDR3aa: CASSPPRSGETQYF

d_gene: TRBD2
abundance: few
j_gene: TRBJ2-1
v_gene: TRBV5-1
CDR3nt: TGCGCCAGCAGCTGGAGGACTAGCGGGAGGAATGAGCAGTTCTTC
CDR3aa: CASSWRTSGRNEQFF

d_gene: TRBD2
abundance: NA
j_gene: TRBJ2-7
v_gene: TRBV29-1
CDR3nt: TGCAGCGTTCGGGAGGGGGTTTCCTACGAGCAGTACTTC
CDR3aa: CSVREGVSYEQYF

d_gene: NA
abundance: NA
j_gene: TRBJ2-1
v_gene: TRBV5-1
CDR3nt: TGCGCCAGCAGCTTGGTGGGAGTTGGGTACAATGAGCAGTTCTTC
CDR3aa: CASSLVGVGYNEQFF

d_gene: NA
abundance: few
j_gene: TRBJ2-3
v_gene: TRBV14
CDR3nt: TGTGCCAGCAGCCAAGAATCGACCTGGTTAGGGGCAGATACGCAGTATTTT
CDR3aa: CASSQESTWLGADTQYF

d_gene: NA
abundance: NA
j_gene: TRBJ2-3
v_gene: TRBV5-1
CDR3nt: TGCGCCAGCAGCTTGGAAGGGGTGGGGATCACAGATACGCAGTATTTT
CDR3aa: CASSLEGVGITDTQYF

d_gene: TRBD2
abundance: NA
j_gene: TRBJ2-7
v_gene: TRBV30
CDR3nt: TGTGCCTGGAGTGGCCCGGGACTAGCGGTGTACGAGCAGTACTTC
CDR3aa: CAWSGPGLAVYEQYF

d_gene: TRBD1
abundance: few
j_gene: TRBJ1-4
v_gene: TRBV4-3
CDR3nt: TGCGCCAGCAGCCTTACCGGGACAGGGAGTGAAAAACTGTTTTTT
CDR3aa: CASSLTGTGSEKLFF

d_gene: NA
abundance: few
j_gene: TRBJ2-5
v_gene: TRBV9
CDR3nt: TGTGCCAGCAGCGTACGCCCGGCCACAGGGAAAGAGGCCCAGTACTTC
CDR3aa: CASSVRPATGKEAQYF

d_gene: NA
abundance: many
j_gene: TRBJ1-2
v_gene: TRBV5-1
CDR3nt: TGCGCCAGCAGCTTGGAGGACATCTATGGCTACACCTTC
CDR3aa: CASSLEDIYGYTF

d_gene: NA
abundance: few
j_gene: TRBJ2-2
v_gene: TRBV6-5
CDR3nt: TGTGCCAGCAGCTTCGATACAGGGAACACCGGGGAGCTGTTTTTT
CDR3aa: CASSFDTGNTGELFF

d_gene: TRBD1
abundance: NA
j_gene: TRBJ1-3
v_gene: TRBV7-2
CDR3nt: TGTGCCAGCAGCCTTTACGGGACAGCGAGCTCTGGAAACACCATATATTTT
CDR3aa: CASSLYGTASSGNTIYF

d_gene: NA
abundance: few
j_gene: TRBJ1-2
v_gene: TRBV27
CDR3nt: TGTGCCAGCAGTTTATCCCCCTACTATCAAGGTGGCTACCCCTTC
CDR3aa: CASSLSPYYQGGYPF

d_gene: NA
abundance: few
j_gene: TRBJ2-7
v_gene: TRBV28
CDR3nt: TGTGCCAGCATCAAAACAGTTTACCCGGGACAAGGGAACTACGAGCAGTACTTC
CDR3aa: CASIKTVYPGQGNYEQYF